Included here is one T cell receptor (beta chain) sequence, with context. As handled by the study authors: The authors estimated nucleated cell counts from reference gene primer amplification. The method was immunoSEQ multiplex PCR; TCRdb's version includes in-frame clones alone and lacks a portion of them. The V and J calls and clone size come from that table; D and trimming were worked out from the DNA. The sample contains about 34,000 clones, roughly 80% of which appear only once. This sample is drawn from a study of blood T cell repertoires in COVID-19. The clonotype was recovered from a man of 80 years or more with active or convalescent COVID-19. Sequences were obtained from peripheral blood.

The CDR3 bases are TGCGCCAGCAGCCAAGAAGGGACAGGGACCTACGAGCAGTACTTC. Translating it yields CASSQEGTGTYEQYF. This chain connects TRBV4-1 to TRBJ2-7; 9 nucleotides match TRBD1. The germline gives CDR1 MGHRA, CDR2 YSYEKL. J was trimmed by 2 bases and V by 0 bases; bases with no gene match: 2. This CDR3 has 15 amino acids.